This T cell receptor beta chain was obtained from a study of tumor-infiltrating lymphocytes in primary liver carcinoma. The study's findings and limits: Tumor specimens were characterized by a significantly higher top-250-clone fraction than blood (p = 0.039).

Out of unsorted whole blood came the blood RNA, and germline DNA was extracted as well. About this clonotype itself: Its target is unknown.

A constant-region primer served to make TCR beta cDNA from roughly 460 ng total RNA. Sequencing libraries for TCR beta derived from three nested multiplex PCR rounds that used slightly modified ARM-PCR. The opening two PCR rounds, approximately 10 cycles each, paired TRBV1-TRBV30 forward primers with a C-beta reverse primer. TCRdb re-called the multiplex PCR reads through MiXCR, storing one row per CDR3 protein. The table records roughly 330,000 distinct CDR3 sequences, around 60% of them present only once. The germline gives CDR1 LGHNT, CDR2 FRNRAP. The CDR3 is made up of 13 amino acids. V lost 2 bases and J lost 6, with 7 bases in between.

V gene TRBV12-5 combines with J gene TRBJ2-2, with TRBD1 as a possible D gene (5 bases). The receptor's source is a man between 40 and 49 years old with primary liver carcinoma and hepatitis B virus infection. Sequences were obtained from peripheral blood. CDR3 DNA: TGTGCTAGTGGTTTGAGGGGATCCGGGGAGCTGTTTTTT. This gives the protein CASGLRGSGELFF.